One sample yielded the 25 T cell receptor beta chains listed below, sequenced in a study of Graves' ophthalmopathy and Graves' hyperthyroidism. Amplified TCR beta CDR3 regions were obtained using RNA transcripts as template. Second-round multiplex PCR came after a first-round RT-PCR that employed HTBI primers. TCRdb re-called the multiplex PCR reads through MiXCR, storing one row per CDR3 protein. Altogether hundreds of thousands of distinct CDR3 sequences are present, about two fifths being singletons, with the ten largest covering roughly 3.5%. The sequenced sample consisted of peripheral blood. The receptors derive from an adult man with Graves' ophthalmopathy.

This clonotype occurred many times. V gene TRBV4-1 combines with J gene TRBJ1-5, with D possibly matching TRBD1 (5 bases). Trimming took 1 base from V and 3 from J, leaving 10 bases between them. This CDR3 region has 15 residues. Germline V gene lookup returns CDR1 MGHRA and CDR2 YSYEKL. This CDR3 reads CASSQAGQPNQPQHF. CDR3 in DNA: TGCGCCAGCAGCCAAGCAGGGCAGCCCAATCAGCCCCAGCATTTT.

CDR3 sequence reads: CSARDPGGRGETQYF. For the CDR3, the DNA is TGCAGTGCTAGAGATCCAGGGGGTAGGGGAGAGACCCAGTACTTC. This sequence joins TRBV20-1 and TRBJ2-5; 7 bases match TRBD1. From germline, CDR1 is DFQATT and CDR2 SNEGSKA (reference sequence). The V segment lost 0 bases and the J segment 4 bases; nucleotides outside the gene matches: 8. The CDR3 contains 15 residues.

On this clonotype itself: Possible read error: a much larger clone is one base away. The rearrangement uses TRBV7-9 and TRBJ1-6; 7 bases are a match to TRBD1. Germline assignment: CDR1 SEHNR and CDR2 FQNEAQ (reference sequence). Trimming cost V 3 bases and J 7 bases; bases outside gene matches: 3. The CDR3 is made up of 14 amino acids. In nucleotides, the CDR3 is TGTGCCAGCAGCTTGGTACAGGGGAATTCACCCCTCCACTTT. Protein sequence: CASSLVQGNSPLHF.

This clonotype has just one count. The chain uses TRBV24-1 and TRBJ1-5; the D is unclear. Trimming shortened V by 3 bases and J by 11 bases, and 13 bases separated the two germline ends. This CDR3 is built from 13 residues. The germline CDR1 and CDR2 sequences are KGHDR and SFDVKD. The chain's CDR3 is CATSDPTAETQHF. The CDR3 nucleotides read TGTGCCACCAGTGATCCCACGGCGGAGACCCAGCATTTT.

This clonotype was observed a few times. This chain connects TRBV7-2 to TRBJ2-3; 7 positions agree with TRBD2. Trimming removed 3 bases from V and 10 bases from J; junction bases left unmatched: 1. The CDR3 totals 11 residues. Per germline, CDR1 SGHTA and CDR2 FQGNSA. In DNA, the CDR3 is TGTGCCAGCAGCTTTCGGGGGGCGCAGTATTTT. Encoded protein: CASSFRGAQYF.

This clonotype was found once. Given a much more abundant clone one base away, this may be a read error. The chain employs TRBV14 and TRBJ1-5; TRBD1 is a possible D gene (5 bases). The V end lost 4 bases, the J end lost 3 bases, and 16 bases lay between the germline ends. The CDR3 is 16 residues long. Germline CDR1 is SGHDN and CDR2 is FVKESK. DNA of the CDR3: TGTGCCAGCAGCCGCCTGGGGGAGACAGACAATCAGCCCCAGCATTTT. Its protein is CASSRLGETDNQPQHF.

This chain connects TRBV6-5 to TRBJ1-4, with 8 bases that match TRBD1. V trimming: 7 bases; J trimming: 6 bases; junction bases outside the gene matches: 7. Germline assignment: CDR1 MNHEY and CDR2 SVGAGI. The CDR3 contains 14 residues. This CDR3 is CASKMTGVDEKLFF. CDR3 DNA: TGTGCCAGCAAGATGACAGGGGTTGATGAAAAACTGTTTTTT.

This clonotype was picked up a small number of times. The rearrangement joins TRBV7-8 to TRBJ2-2, with 8 bases fitting TRBD2. V shed 5 bases, J shed 4 bases, and the junction held 6 bases outside the gene matches. Germline assignment: CDR1 SGHVS and CDR2 FQNEAQ. The CDR3 extends over 15 amino acids. The CDR3 coding sequence is TGTGCCAGCAGCGCCGGACTAGCCCCCACCGGGGAGCTGTTTTTT. Protein product: CASSAGLAPTGELFF.

This clonotype was recorded at least ten times. V gene TRBV2 combines with J gene TRBJ2-5, with D possibly matching TRBD2 (6 bases). Trimming removed 4 bases from V and 4 bases from J, with 10 bases in between. This CDR3 comprises 13 residues. Per the germline V gene, CDR1 is SNHLY and CDR2 is FYNNEI. The CDR3 DNA is TGTGCCAGCAGTGTCGCGGGACGAGAGACCCAGTACTTC. Protein sequence: CASSVAGRETQYF.

This clonotype was counted many times. V usage is TRBV6-6 and J usage is TRBJ2-7; weak D call: TRBD1 (5 bases). Deletions cut 5 bases from V and 1 base from J, with 9 bases between. This CDR3 contains 13 residues. Germline CDR1 reads MNHNY; CDR2 reads SVGAGI (reference sequence). CDR3 region: CASSAGLSYEQYF. CDR3 nucleotide sequence: TGTGCCAGCAGTGCAGGGCTATCCTACGAGCAGTACTTC.

The sample holds one count of this clonotype. The rearrangement joins TRBV29-1 to TRBJ1-1; no clear D gene. The V gene's germline CDR1 is SQVTM and CDR2 ANQGSEA. V lost 8 bases and J 1 base, leaving 8 bases between the germline ends. The CDR3 spans 11 residues. This CDR3 is CSLGWNTEAFF. The CDR3 nucleotides are TGCAGCTTAGGTTGGAACACTGAAGCTTTCTTT.

This clonotype has at least ten counts. J is TRBJ2-7 and V is TRBV19, with 7 bases lining up with TRBD1. V lost 5 bases to trimming and J lost 2 bases; unmatched junction nucleotides: 6. This CDR3 contains 14 residues. CDR1 and CDR2 from the germline V gene are LNHDA and SQIVND (reference sequence). The CDR3, as DNA: TGTGCCAGTAGTGCTCGTGGACAGGCCTACGAGCAGTACTTC. Translated: CASSARGQAYEQYF.

Many counts were recorded for this clonotype. DNA for the CDR3: TGTGCCAGCAGCTCGTTTAGCGGGGAGACCCAGTACTTC. Amino acid sequence: CASSSFSGETQYF. The gene calls are TRBV7-2 and TRBJ2-5; 7 bases align to TRBD2. CDR1 and CDR2 (germline): SGHTA, FQGNSA. The CDR3 loop spans 13 amino acids. The V and J ends lost 4 bases and 5 bases, in that order; junction bases with no gene match: 4.

This clonotype has a handful of counts. The rearrangement links TRBV5-6 to TRBJ2-2; D is possibly TRBD2 (6 bases). The V gene's germline CDR1 is SGHDT and CDR2 YYEEEE. There are 15 residues in the CDR3. The V end lost 1 base, the J end lost 3 bases, and 10 bases lay between the germline ends. CDR3 nucleotides: TGTGCCAGCAGCTTGTACGGGAGTGACACCGGGGAGCTGTTTTTT. Translated, it gives CASSLYGSDTGELFF. Drawing the rest from reference TRBV5-6 and TRBJ2-2, the complete variable domain is DAGVTQSPTHLIKTRGQQVTLRCSPKSGHDTVSWYQQALGQGPQFIFQYYEEEERQRGNFPDRFSGHQFPNYSSELNVNALLLGDSALYLCASSLYGSDTGELFFGEGSRLTVL.

The V and J genes are TRBV24-1 and TRBJ1-5, with 10 bases lining up with TRBD1. Unmatched junction bases numbered 5, after V lost 7 bases and J lost 6 bases. Germline assignment: CDR1 KGHDR and CDR2 SFDVKD. This CDR3 region has 14 residues. The CDR3: CATRPGTGVQPQHF. The CDR3 DNA is TGTGCCACCAGACCCGGGACAGGGGTTCAGCCCCAGCATTTT.

This chain connects TRBV20-1 to TRBJ1-4; D call uncertain. CDR1 DFQATT and CDR2 SNEGSKA come from the germline V gene (reference sequence). With 5 bases removed from V and 7 bases from J, the gap between germline ends came to 26 bases. The CDR3 totals 17 residues. Written as DNA, the CDR3 is TGCAGTGCTTTTTCACGAGATAGATTTCTGGGCTTTGAAAAACTGTTTTTT. It yields the protein CSAFSRDRFLGFEKLFF.

This clonotype has only a few counts. The genes are TRBV30 and TRBJ1-2; possibly TRBD1 for D (5 bases). V was clipped by 1 base and J by 3 bases, with 6 bases between them. Germline V lookup: CDR1 GTSNPN, CDR2 SVGIG (reference sequence). The length of the CDR3 is 12 residues. The CDR3 DNA reads TGTGCCTGGAGTGGGGGGGACTATGGCTACACCTTC. Residues: CAWSGGDYGYTF.

This clonotype appeared many times. The genes are TRBV7-8 and TRBJ1-2; 9 bases are a match to TRBD1. The V gene end was trimmed by 5 bases and the J gene end by 9 bases; junction bases not matched to a gene: 10. The germline V gene encodes CDR1 SGHVS and CDR2 FQNEAQ. The CDR3 totals 14 residues. CDR3 region: CASSTSGTGISYTF. CDR3 bases: TGTGCCAGCAGCACCTCCGGGACAGGGATTAGCTACACCTTC.

This chain links TRBV7-7 with TRBJ2-7, with D uncertain. This CDR3 spans 13 amino acids. Trimming shortened V by 11 bases and J by 0 bases, and 14 bases separated the two germline ends. Germline CDR1 is SSHAT and CDR2 is FNYEAQ (reference sequence). Here the CDR3 DNA reads TGTGCCGGCGCAGGACGGCGCTCCTACGAGCAGTACTTC. The encoded protein is CAGAGRRSYEQYF.

The gene calls are TRBV2 and TRBJ2-2; 13 bases are shared with TRBD2. CDR1 and CDR2 from the germline V gene are SNHLY and FYNNEI. The CDR3 loop spans 18 amino acids. V was clipped by 6 bases and J by 7 bases; unmatched bases: 14. The CDR3 region is CASSFSTSGRFRVGELFF. The DNA for the CDR3 is TGTGCCAGCAGCTTCTCGACTAGCGGGAGGTTCCGGGTCGGGGAGCTGTTTTTT.

This clonotype occurred a few times. The V gene is TRBV12-3 or TRBV12-4, the J gene TRBJ2-7; 8 nucleotides agree with TRBD2. The ends lost 3 bases at V and 2 bases at J; junction bases unmatched: 6. The CDR3 runs 15 residues. DNA of the CDR3: TGTGCCAGCAGTTTGGTTCGGGGGGGGACCTACGAGCAGTACTTC. Protein: CASSLVRGGTYEQYF.

In regard to this clonotype: A read error may account for a junction end that differs from germline. CDR3 region: CSSGTEGEKLVF. The CDR3 nucleotides are TGCAGCTCCGGGACCGAGGGTGAAAAACTGGTTTTT. V is TRBV29-1 and J is TRBJ1-4, with D tentatively TRBD1 (5 bases). Germline V lookup: CDR1 SQVTM, CDR2 ANQGSEA. The CDR3 spans 12 residues.

There are many counts of this clonotype. The V call is TRBV9, the J call TRBJ2-7; D gene uncertain. Germline-derived CDR1 and CDR2 are SGDLS and YYNGEE. The CDR3 has 12 amino acids. The germline V and J ends were trimmed by 10 bases and 1 base, with 12 bases remaining between them. DNA for the CDR3: TGTGCCTCACCCCGAATTTCCTACGAGCAGTACTTC. Translation gives CASPRISYEQYF.

The count of this clonotype is one. This is likely a read error, given that the CDR3 carries no conserved phenylalanine or tryptophan at its end. This rearrangement joins TRBV13 to TRBJ2-7, with D perhaps matching TRBD2 (6 bases). CDR3 size: 16 residues. Trimming removed 8 bases from V and 1 base from J, with 21 bases in between. Per the germline V gene, CDR1 is PRHDT and CDR2 is FYEKMQ (reference sequence). The CDR3 here is CASAKRRGVFSYEQYS. CDR3 DNA: TGTGCCAGCGCCAAGCGGAGGGGCGTCTTTTCCTACGAGCAGTACTCC.

There are many counts of this clonotype. This rearrangement joins TRBV5-4 to TRBJ2-5, with D tentatively TRBD1 or TRBD2 (5 bases each). The V gene's germline CDR1 is SGHNT and CDR2 YYREEE (reference sequence). This CDR3 has 14 amino acids. V was cut by 3 bases and J by 4 bases, with 13 bases left in between. This chain's CDR3 is CASSSRDARETQYF. CDR3 coding DNA: TGTGCCAGCAGCTCACGGGACGCTCGAGAGACCCAGTACTTC.